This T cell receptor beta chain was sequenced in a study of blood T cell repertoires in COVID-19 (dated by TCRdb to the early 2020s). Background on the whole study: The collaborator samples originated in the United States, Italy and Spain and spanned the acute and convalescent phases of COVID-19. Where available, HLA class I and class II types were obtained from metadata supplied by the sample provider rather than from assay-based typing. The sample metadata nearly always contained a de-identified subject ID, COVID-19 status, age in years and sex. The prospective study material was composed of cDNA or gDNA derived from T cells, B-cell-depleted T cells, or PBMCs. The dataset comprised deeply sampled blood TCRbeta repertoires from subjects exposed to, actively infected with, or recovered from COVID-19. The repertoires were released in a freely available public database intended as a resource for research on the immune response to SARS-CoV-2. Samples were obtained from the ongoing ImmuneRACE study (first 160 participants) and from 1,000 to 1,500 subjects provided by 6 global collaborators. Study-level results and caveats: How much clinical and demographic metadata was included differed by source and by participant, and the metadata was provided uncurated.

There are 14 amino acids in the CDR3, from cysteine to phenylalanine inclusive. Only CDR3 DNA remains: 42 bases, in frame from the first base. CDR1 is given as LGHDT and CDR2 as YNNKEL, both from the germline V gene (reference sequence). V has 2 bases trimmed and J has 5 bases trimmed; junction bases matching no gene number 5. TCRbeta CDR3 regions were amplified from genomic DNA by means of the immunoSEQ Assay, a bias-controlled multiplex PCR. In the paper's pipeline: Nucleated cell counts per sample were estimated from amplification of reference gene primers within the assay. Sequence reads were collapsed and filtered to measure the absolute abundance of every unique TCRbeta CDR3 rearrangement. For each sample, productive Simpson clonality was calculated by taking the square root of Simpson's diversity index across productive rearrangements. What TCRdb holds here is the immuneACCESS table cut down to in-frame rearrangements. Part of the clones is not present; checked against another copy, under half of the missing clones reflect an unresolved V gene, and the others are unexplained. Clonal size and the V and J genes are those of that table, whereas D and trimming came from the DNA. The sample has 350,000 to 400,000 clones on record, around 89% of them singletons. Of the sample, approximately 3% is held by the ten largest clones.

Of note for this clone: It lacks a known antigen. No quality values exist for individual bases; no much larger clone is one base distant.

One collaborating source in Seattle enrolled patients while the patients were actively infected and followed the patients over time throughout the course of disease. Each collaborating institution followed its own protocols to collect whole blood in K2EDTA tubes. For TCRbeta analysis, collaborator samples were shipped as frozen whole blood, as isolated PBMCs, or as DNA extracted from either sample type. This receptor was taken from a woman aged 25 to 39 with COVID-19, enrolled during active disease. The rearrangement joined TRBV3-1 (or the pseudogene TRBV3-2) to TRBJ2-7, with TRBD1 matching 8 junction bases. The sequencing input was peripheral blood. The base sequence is TGTGCCAGCAGCCAACCGGACAGGGCGGACGAGCAGTACTTC. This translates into CASSQPDRADEQYF.